This T cell receptor beta chain was sequenced for a study of blood T cell repertoires in COVID-19. Only in-frame clones appear in the TCRdb table, and some are missing; sequencing was by immunoSEQ multiplex PCR. Seen here are approximately 82,000 clones, roughly 82% observed once, and the top ten hold 6% to 7.5%. The V end lost 4 bases, the J end lost 7 bases, and 11 bases lay between the germline ends. Germline CDR1 reads LGHDT; CDR2 reads YNNKEL (reference sequence). The CDR3 length is 13 residues. Sequencing was performed on peripheral blood. This clonotype was sampled from a middle-aged man with active or convalescent COVID-19. V gene TRBV3-1 (or the pseudogene TRBV3-2) combines with J gene TRBJ2-1; no clear D gene. The CDR3 region has the DNA TGTGCCAGCAGCCCTCCGGGTAGAAATGAGCAGTTCTTC. Translated, it gives CASSPPGRNEQFF.